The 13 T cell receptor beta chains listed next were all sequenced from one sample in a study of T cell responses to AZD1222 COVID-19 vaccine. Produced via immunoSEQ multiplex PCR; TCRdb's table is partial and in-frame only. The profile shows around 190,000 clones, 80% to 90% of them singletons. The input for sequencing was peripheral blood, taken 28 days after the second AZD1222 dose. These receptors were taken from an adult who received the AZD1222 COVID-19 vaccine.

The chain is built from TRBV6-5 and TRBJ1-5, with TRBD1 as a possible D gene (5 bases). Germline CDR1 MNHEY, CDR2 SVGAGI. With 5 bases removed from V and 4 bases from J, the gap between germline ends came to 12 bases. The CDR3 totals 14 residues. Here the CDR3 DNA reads TGTGCCAGCAGTAGGACACCGGTTAATCAGCCCCAGCATTTT. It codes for CASSRTPVNQPQHF.

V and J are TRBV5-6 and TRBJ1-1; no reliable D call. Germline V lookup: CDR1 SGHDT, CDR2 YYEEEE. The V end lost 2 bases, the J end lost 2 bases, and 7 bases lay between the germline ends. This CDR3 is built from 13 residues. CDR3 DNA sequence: TGTGCCAGCAGCTTTGGGCTCAACACTGAAGCTTTCTTT. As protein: CASSFGLNTEAFF.

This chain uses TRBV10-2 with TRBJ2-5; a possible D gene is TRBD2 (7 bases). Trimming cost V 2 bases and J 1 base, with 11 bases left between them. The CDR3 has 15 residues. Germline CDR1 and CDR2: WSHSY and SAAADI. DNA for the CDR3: TGCGCCAGCAGTGAGAGGGGGGGGGCCCAAGAGACCCAGTACTTC. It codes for CASSERGGAQETQYF.

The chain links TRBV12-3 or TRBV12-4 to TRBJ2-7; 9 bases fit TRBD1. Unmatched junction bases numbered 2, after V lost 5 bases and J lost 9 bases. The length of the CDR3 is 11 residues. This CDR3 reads CASSMDRGQYF. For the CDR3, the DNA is TGTGCCAGCAGTATGGACAGGGGGCAGTACTTC.

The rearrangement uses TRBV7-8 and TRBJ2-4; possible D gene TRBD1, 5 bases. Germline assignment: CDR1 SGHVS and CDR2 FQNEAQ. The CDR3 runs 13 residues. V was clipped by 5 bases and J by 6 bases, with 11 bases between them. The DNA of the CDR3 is TGTGCCAGCAGCCTAGGGGTCCTAAACATTCAGTACTTC. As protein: CASSLGVLNIQYF.

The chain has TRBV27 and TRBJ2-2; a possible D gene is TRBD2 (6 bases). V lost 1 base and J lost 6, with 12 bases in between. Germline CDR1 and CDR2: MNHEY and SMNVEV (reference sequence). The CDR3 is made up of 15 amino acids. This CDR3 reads CASSLLSGGAGELFF. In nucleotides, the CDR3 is TGTGCCAGCAGTTTATTGAGCGGCGGGGCCGGGGAGCTGTTTTTT.

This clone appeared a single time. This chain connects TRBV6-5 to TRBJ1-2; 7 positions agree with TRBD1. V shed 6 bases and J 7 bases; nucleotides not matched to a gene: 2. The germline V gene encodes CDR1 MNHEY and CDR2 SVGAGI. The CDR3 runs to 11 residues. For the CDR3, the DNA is TGTGCCAGCAGACAGGGGTTTGGCTACACCTTC. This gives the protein CASRQGFGYTF.

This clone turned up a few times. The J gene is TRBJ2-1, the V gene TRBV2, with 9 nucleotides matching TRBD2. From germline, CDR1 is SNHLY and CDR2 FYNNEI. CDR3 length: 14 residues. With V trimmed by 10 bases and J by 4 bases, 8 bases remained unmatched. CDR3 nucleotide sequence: TGTGCCACCTCGACTAGCGGACCTTACAATGAGCAGTTCTTC. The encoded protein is CATSTSGPYNEQFF.

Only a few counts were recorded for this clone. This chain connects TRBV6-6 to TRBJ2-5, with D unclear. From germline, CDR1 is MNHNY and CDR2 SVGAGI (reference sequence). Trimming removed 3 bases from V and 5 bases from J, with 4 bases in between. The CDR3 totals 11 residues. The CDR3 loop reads CASSYKETQYF. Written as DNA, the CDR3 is TGTGCCAGCAGTTATAAGGAGACCCAGTACTTC.

The CDR3 reads CASSLWVGGLSGANVLTF. CDR3 DNA sequence: TGTGCCAGCAGCCTTTGGGTTGGGGGCCTCTCTGGGGCCAACGTCCTGACTTTC. The gene calls are TRBV7-8 and TRBJ2-6; a weak D match, TRBD1 (6 bases). The CDR3 runs 18 residues. Trimming shortened V by 5 bases and J by 0 bases, and 17 bases separated the two germline ends. Germline CDR1 is SGHVS and CDR2 is FQNEAQ.

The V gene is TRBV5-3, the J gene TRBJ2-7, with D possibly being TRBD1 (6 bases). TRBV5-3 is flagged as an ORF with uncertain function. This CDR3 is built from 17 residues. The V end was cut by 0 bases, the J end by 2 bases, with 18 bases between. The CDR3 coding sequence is TGTGCCAGAAGCTTGGAGGTCAGGGGCCTTACCCCCTACGAGCAGTACTTC. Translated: CARSLEVRGLTPYEQYF.

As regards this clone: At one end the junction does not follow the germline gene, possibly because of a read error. The CDR3 region is CASSQRALGREPPNF. The CDR3, as DNA: TGTGCCAGCAGCCAAAGGGCCCTCGGGAGGGAACCCCCCAACTTC. The chain couples TRBV6-5 to TRBJ1-2; D unclear. The CDR3 is 15 residues long. Per germline, CDR1 MNHEY and CDR2 SVGAGI.

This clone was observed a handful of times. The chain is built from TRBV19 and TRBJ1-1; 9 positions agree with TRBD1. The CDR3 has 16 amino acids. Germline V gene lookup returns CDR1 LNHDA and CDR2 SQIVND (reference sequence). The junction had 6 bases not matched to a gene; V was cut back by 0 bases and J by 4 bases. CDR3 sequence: CASSIDVTGGGTEAFF. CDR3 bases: TGTGCCAGTAGTATAGATGTGACAGGGGGAGGCACTGAAGCTTTCTTT.